These 16 T cell receptor beta chains came from one sample sequenced in a study of T cell repertoires in cytomegalovirus infection. One entry per CDR3 protein, called by TCRdb with MiXCR from the reads. The table lists nearly 550,000 distinct CDR3 sequences, approximately 16% of them singletons. The sample comprised CD8+ T cells from PBMCs. These receptors were obtained from a human donor in good health (CMV status not recorded). Some clones in this sample may be carry-over from other donors' samples.

This clonotype was picked up many times. The CDR3 region is CASSLSGPNLNQPQHF. CDR3 nucleotide sequence: TGTGCCAGCAGCCTTTCGGGCCCGAATTTAAATCAGCCCCAGCATTTT. The chain recombines TRBV7-6 with TRBJ1-5, with unresolved D. The CDR3 loop spans 16 amino acids. The germline V and J ends were trimmed by 5 bases and 4 bases, with 18 bases remaining between them. CDR1 and CDR2 from the germline V gene are SGHVS and FNYEAQ.

To note about this clonotype: This sequence may be a read error, since a much larger clone differs from it by one base. V usage is TRBV13 and J usage is TRBJ2-1; TRBD2 matches at 9 bases. Trimming at V came to 3 bases and at J to 5 bases, leaving 5 bases not matched to a gene. The CDR3 totals 15 residues. Looked up from germline, CDR1 is PRHDT and CDR2 is FYEKMQ (reference sequence). CDR3 bases: TGTGCCAGCAGCTTCAGGCGGGAGGGTAACAATGAGCAGTTCTTC. The encoded protein is CASSFRREGNNEQFF.

The J gene is TRBJ2-5, the V gene TRBV3-1; D not resolved. CDR1 and CDR2 (germline): LGHDT, YNNKEL (reference sequence). V was trimmed by 1 base and J by 2 bases, leaving 11 bases between them. There are 15 residues in the CDR3. The CDR3, as DNA: TGTGCCAGCAGCCAAGTATCCCAGACTCAAGAGACCCAGTACTTC. This encodes CASSQVSQTQETQYF.

Turning to this clonotype: This could be a read error, since a much larger clone is one nucleotide away. This chain uses TRBV7-4 with TRBJ2-1; D might be TRBD2 (5 bases). The CDR3 has 15 amino acids. The V gene's germline CDR1 is SGHVT and CDR2 SQSDAQ. CDR3 residues: CAGSLARHSYNEQFF. The CDR3 coding sequence is TGTGCCGGCAGCTTAGCGCGTCACTCCTACAATGAGCAGTTCTTC.

The V call is TRBV24-1, the J call TRBJ2-1; TRBD2 aligns across 11 bases. This CDR3 comprises 13 residues. CDR1 is KGHDR, CDR2 SFDVKD, per germline. V gave up 8 bases and J gave up 7 bases; unmatched junction bases: 3. The CDR3 DNA reads as TGTGCCACCACTAGCGGGAGGACGAATGAGCAGTTCTTC. This codes for CATTSGRTNEQFF.

The chain has TRBV4-2 and TRBJ1-1; 7 bases align to TRBD1. Per the germline V gene, CDR1 is LGHNA and CDR2 is YNFKEQ. The V gene end was trimmed by 1 base and the J gene end by 0 bases; junction bases not matched to a gene: 2. The CDR3 has 15 amino acids. CDR3 protein: CASSQGQGVNTEAFF. CDR3 coding DNA: TGTGCCAGCAGCCAAGGACAGGGCGTGAACACTGAAGCTTTCTTT.

This clonotype was recorded a few times. The chain has TRBV20-1 and TRBJ2-5, with D possibly called TRBD1 or TRBD2 (6 bases each). CDR1 and CDR2 (germline): DFQATT, SNEGSKA (reference sequence). Trimming shortened V by 5 bases and J by 1 base, and 14 bases separated the two germline ends. This CDR3 comprises 14 residues. CDR3 loop: CSAPRGASQETQYF. CDR3 nucleotides: TGCAGTGCTCCAAGGGGGGCGAGCCAAGAGACCCAGTACTTC.

This clonotype was counted ten times or more. The chain couples TRBV28 to TRBJ2-3; D is unresolved. Deletions cut 3 bases from V and 2 bases from J, with 12 bases between. This CDR3 comprises 15 residues. Germline V gene lookup returns CDR1 MDHEN and CDR2 SYDVKM. CDR3 protein: CASSFDFQITDTQYF. As DNA, the CDR3 is TGTGCCAGCAGTTTTGACTTCCAAATCACAGATACGCAGTATTTT.

This clonotype was observed at least ten times. The chain couples TRBV6-1 to TRBJ2-3; D not certain. V lost 2 bases to trimming and J lost 0 bases, with 18 bases between them. CDR1 and CDR2 from the germline V gene are MNHNS and SASEGT. This CDR3 is 18 amino acids long. CDR3 coding DNA: TGTGCCAGCAGTGAACAAGGGTACTTCATGGGCAGCACAGATACGCAGTATTTT. Translating it yields CASSEQGYFMGSTDTQYF.

Many counts were recorded for this clonotype. The rearrangement joins TRBV6-6 to TRBJ1-1; unclear D gene. The V end lost 3 bases, the J end lost 1 base, and 15 bases lay between the germline ends. This CDR3 contains 16 residues. The V gene's germline CDR1 is MNHNY and CDR2 SVGAGI (reference sequence). In DNA, the CDR3 is TGTGCCAGCAGTTATCTAGTCGGGCAGGCGAACACTGAAGCTTTCTTT. Protein sequence: CASSYLVGQANTEAFF.

This clonotype was seen at least ten times. The chain carries TRBV28 and TRBJ2-3; D gene uncertain. Germline loops: CDR1 MDHEN, CDR2 SYDVKM. This CDR3 region has 15 residues. The V and J ends lost 5 bases and 4 bases respectively, with 16 bases between them. The CDR3 nucleotides are TGTGCCAGCAGTATGCGGCCCCGGGCACCAGATACGCAGTATTTT. It translates to CASSMRPRAPDTQYF.

The chain has TRBV7-6 and TRBJ2-7; tentatively, D is TRBD2 (6 bases). V was trimmed by 2 bases and J by 7 bases, leaving 18 bases between them. This CDR3 comprises 15 residues. From germline, CDR1 is SGHVS and CDR2 FNYEAQ. This CDR3 is CASSLSDDPRGEQYF. The CDR3 region has the DNA TGTGCCAGCAGCTTATCCGACGACCCCCGGGGGGAGCAGTACTTC.

This clonotype was observed a few times. The V call is TRBV6-5, the J call TRBJ2-1, with 10 bases fitting TRBD2. The V gene end was trimmed by 0 bases and the J gene end by 8 bases; junction bases not matched to a gene: 4. This CDR3 region has 15 residues. CDR1 and CDR2 (germline): MNHEY, SVGAGI. CDR3 protein: CASSYSSGGADEQFF. Written as DNA, the CDR3 is TGTGCCAGCAGTTACTCGAGCGGGGGGGCGGATGAGCAGTTCTTC.

The rearrangement joins TRBV7-9 to TRBJ1-2; TRBD1 agrees at 10 bases. V lost 3 bases and J lost 6; bases outside the gene matches: 7. The CDR3 covers 15 residues. Germline V lookup: CDR1 SEHNR, CDR2 FQNEAQ (reference sequence). CDR3 residues: CASSFGQGGRNGYTF. The CDR3 region has the DNA TGTGCCAGCAGCTTCGGACAGGGGGGACGGAATGGCTACACCTTC.

This chain uses TRBV25-1 with TRBJ2-1; the match to TRBD2 covers 14 bases. Germline CDR1 and CDR2: MGHDK and SYGVNS. This CDR3 contains 14 residues. With 7 bases clipped from V and 9 bases from J, the junction kept 5 bases outside the gene matches. The CDR3 is CASKTSGRAGEQFF. CDR3 DNA sequence: TGTGCCAGCAAGACTAGCGGGAGGGCAGGTGAGCAGTTCTTC.

This clonotype was found a few times. The chain carries TRBV19 and TRBJ2-7; no firm D call. Trimming cost V 6 bases and J 8 bases, with 14 bases left between them. The CDR3 runs to 12 residues. Germline V gene sequence: CDR1 LNHDA, CDR2 SQIVND (reference sequence). The CDR3: CASRPGAGKQYF. The CDR3 DNA sequence: TGTGCCAGTAGGCCAGGAGCAGGCAAGCAGTACTTC.